This T cell receptor (beta chain) originates from a study of graft-versus-host responses after intestinal transplantation. Findings and caveats of the study: Recipient-marrow GvH clones were detected, some having first appeared in ileum or blood.

V lost 3 bases and J lost 9; bases outside the gene matches: 14. CDR1 LNHNV and CDR2 YYDKDF come from the germline V gene (reference sequence). The CDR3 spans 17 residues. Libraries were prepared by immunoSEQ multiplex PCR; TCRdb keeps only in-frame clonotypes and omits some of them. The sample has roughly 90,000 clones; roughly nine tenths are singletons. This clone was picked up one time. As yet, its antigen is unknown. The J gene is TRBJ1-5, the V gene TRBV15, with TRBD1 matching over 10 bases. This sample comprised unstimulated CD4+ T cells sorted from spleen or lymph node cells, obtained before transplant. The TCR sequence derives from a human donor who was the organ donor for an intestinal transplant. The CDR3 is CATSSQPGQGISRPQHF. Here the CDR3 DNA reads TGTGCCACCAGCAGCCAACCGGGACAGGGGATTTCCAGGCCCCAGCATTTT. Full variable domain (missing parts from reference TRBV15 and TRBJ1-5): DAMVIQNPRYQVTQFGKPVTLSCSQTLNHNVMYWYQQKSSQAPKLLFHYYDKDFNNEADTPDNFQSRRPNTSFCFLDIRSPGLGDTAMYLCATSSQPGQGISRPQHFGDGTRLSIL.